Listed below are T cell receptor beta chains from one sample, sequenced in a study of resident and recirculating memory T cells in vitiligo. The protocol was immunoSEQ multiplex PCR, while the TCRdb copy is restricted to in-frame clones and leaves out a portion. The repertoire holds tens of thousands of clones, with about 91% as singletons. The specimen was blood. Source of these receptors: a male donor with vitiligo. Each CDR3 is given without its conserved first and last residue. Rows may omit the clone size; those that give it use once, few, many or a size class.

TRBV6-4	TRBJ2-3	.	ASRDRETDTQY
TRBV25-1	TRBJ2-3	.	ASSETGSSTDTQY
TRBV5-4	TRBJ2-2	once	ASSPLVTSGSTGELF
TRBV9	TRBJ2-1	.	ASSARDQTYNEQF
TRBV6-7	TRBJ2-7	.	ASRTAVAGAEQY
TRBV7-6	TRBJ2-7	.	ASSLGTTYEQY
TRBV15	TRBJ1-4	.	ATTKPTNEKLF
TRBV15	TRBJ2-2	.	ATSRVSGRFDGELF
TRBV4-3	TRBJ2-1	.	ASSFLGVYNEQF
TRBV19	TRBJ2-1	.	ASLKGDRGWYNEQF
TRBV2	TRBJ1-2	.	ASGGDYGYT
TRBV5-1	TRBJ2-7	.	ASSTLGGRLNYEQY
TRBV7-9	TRBJ2-3	.	ASSLSPVSDTQY
TRBV5-4	TRBJ2-7	.	ASSFRDRGDEQY
TRBV14	TRBJ2-7	.	ASSQGGHPSYEQY
TRBV7-3	TRBJ2-7	.	ASSWTGASYEQY
TRBV5-1	TRBJ1-1	few	ASSLSRSGTEAF
TRBV5-1	TRBJ2-3	.	ASSLWGPTDTQY
TRBV5-4	TRBJ2-7	.	ASRYAQGGAYEQY
TRBV28	TRBJ2-7	.	ASSSSAGTGGWYEQY
TRBV29-1	TRBJ2-5	.	SVGEREWETQY
TRBV5-6	TRBJ1-3	.	ASSLAWGHGNTIY
TRBV6-6	TRBJ2-2	.	ASSYGEAAGELF
TRBV6-1	TRBJ2-3	.	ASNPDGDTQY
TRBV4-2	TRBJ2-1	few	ASSQDGAGGFNEQF
TRBV4-1	TRBJ2-1	.	ASSQLDRIYNEQF
TRBV19	TRBJ2-1	.	ASSPRLAGGLSEQF
TRBV7-8	TRBJ1-4	.	ASSPSRRENEKLF
TRBV14	TRBJ2-7	.	ASSQARGARTSGRGGFYEQY
TRBV6-5	TRBJ1-1	.	ASSYSGSLNTEAF